These 6 T cell receptor beta chains were all obtained from the same sample, sequenced in a study of identical twins. Via MiXCR, TCRdb re-called the 5' RACE reads, giving one row per CDR3 protein. The data contain roughly 630,000 distinct CDR3 sequences, under 8.5% of them seen just once; the ten biggest clones take up roughly 1.5%. This same sample was also part of a study on yellow fever vaccine responses in identical twins.

Sequences were obtained from PBMCs. Source of these receptors: a woman under 30 in good health.

The genes are TRBV27 and TRBJ2-7; unclear D gene. This CDR3 contains 13 residues. CDR1 is MNHEY, CDR2 SMNVEV, per germline (reference sequence). Trimming pared 3 bases from V and 5 bases from J, leaving 11 bases between. The DNA for the CDR3 is TGTGCCAGCAGTTTTCTGTGGTTTCACGAGCAGTACGTC. Amino acids: CASSFLWFHEQYV.

This clonotype has more than one count but fewer than ten. The chain combines TRBV28 with TRBJ2-3; 9 positions match TRBD2. With V trimmed by 4 bases and J by 6 bases, 14 bases remained unmatched. The CDR3 consists of 17 residues. Per the germline V gene, CDR1 is MDHEN and CDR2 is SYDVKM. CDR3 bases: TGTGCCAGCAGTTCCAGGGCAGACGGGACTAGCATGGATACGCAGTATTTT. It yields the protein CASSSRADGTSMDTQYF.

This clonotype was seen many times. V usage is TRBV4-1 and J usage is TRBJ2-4, with D perhaps matching TRBD1 (6 bases). Germline values: CDR1 MGHRA, CDR2 YSYEKL. With 0 bases removed from V and 0 bases from J, the gap between germline ends came to 21 bases. The CDR3 loop spans 20 amino acids. The CDR3 bases are TGCGCCAGCAGCCAAGATCCAGACCGGGACACTCACTTAGCCAAAAACATTCAGTACTTC. Its protein product is CASSQDPDRDTHLAKNIQYF.

Worth noting for this clonotype: One junction end disagrees with the germline gene, perhaps due to a read error. The chain couples TRBV5-1 to TRBJ2-3, with unresolved D. The germline gives CDR1 SGHRS, CDR2 YFSETQ. This CDR3 has 16 residues. As DNA, the CDR3 is TGCGCCAGCAGCCGTACCGGGCCTAGACACACAGATACACAGTATTTT. Translation gives CASSRTGPRHTDTQYF.

This clonotype has ten or more counts. This sequence joins TRBV12-3 or TRBV12-4 and TRBJ2-5, with no clear D. The ends were cut back, 0 bases at V and 4 bases at J, with 9 bases in the middle. The CDR3 runs to 14 residues. The chain's CDR3 is CASSLAPRRETQYF. The CDR3 DNA follows: TGTGCCAGCAGTTTAGCCCCAAGACGAGAGACCCAGTACTTC.

This clonotype was detected a few times. The chain recombines TRBV11-2 with TRBJ2-7; 7 bases map to TRBD2. V lost 5 bases and J lost 4; bases outside the gene matches: 14. The germline CDR1 and CDR2 sequences are SGHAT and FQNNGV. This CDR3 is built from 16 residues. CDR3 region: CASSHKRRAGVYEQYF. The CDR3 coding sequence is TGTGCCAGCAGCCACAAAAGGAGGGCGGGAGTATACGAGCAGTACTTC. Using reference TRBV11-2 and TRBJ2-7 for the parts outside the CDR3, the full variable domain is EAGVAQSPRYKIIEKRQSVAFWCNPISGHATLYWYQQILGQGPKLLIQFQNNGVVDDSQLPKDRFSAERLKGVDSTLKIQPAKLEDSAVYLCASSHKRRAGVYEQYFGPGTRLTVT.